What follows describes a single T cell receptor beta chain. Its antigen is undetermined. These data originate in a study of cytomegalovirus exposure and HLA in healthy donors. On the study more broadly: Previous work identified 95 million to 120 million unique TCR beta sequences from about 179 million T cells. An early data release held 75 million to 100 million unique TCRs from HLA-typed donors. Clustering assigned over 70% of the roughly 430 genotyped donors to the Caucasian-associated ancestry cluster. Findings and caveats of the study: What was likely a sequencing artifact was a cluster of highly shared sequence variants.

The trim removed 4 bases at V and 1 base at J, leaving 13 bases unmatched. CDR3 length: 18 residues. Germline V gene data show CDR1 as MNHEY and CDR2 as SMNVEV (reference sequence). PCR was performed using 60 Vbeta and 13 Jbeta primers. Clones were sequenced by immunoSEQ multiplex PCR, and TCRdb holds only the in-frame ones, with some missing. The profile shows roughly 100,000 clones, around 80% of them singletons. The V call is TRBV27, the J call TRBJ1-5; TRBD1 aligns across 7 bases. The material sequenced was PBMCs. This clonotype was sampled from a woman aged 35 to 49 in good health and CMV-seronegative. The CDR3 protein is CASSSYPRDSQSNQPQHF. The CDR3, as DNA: TGTGCCAGCAGTTCATATCCTCGGGACAGCCAGAGCAATCAGCCCCAGCATTTT.